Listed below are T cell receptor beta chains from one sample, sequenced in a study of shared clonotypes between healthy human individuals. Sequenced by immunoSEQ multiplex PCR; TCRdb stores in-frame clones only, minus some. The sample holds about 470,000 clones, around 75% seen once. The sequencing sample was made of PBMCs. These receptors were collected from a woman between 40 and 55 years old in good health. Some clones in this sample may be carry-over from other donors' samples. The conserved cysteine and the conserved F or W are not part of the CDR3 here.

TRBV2 ASSGTSGAQETQY
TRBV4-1 ASSQDRRVAEAF
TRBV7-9 ASSLAQGTGVTEAF
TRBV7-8 ASSLGAPSPYEQY
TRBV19 ASRLAGTGELF
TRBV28 ASSLSGLGSQPQH
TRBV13 ASSLQGQGTYEQY
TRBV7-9 ASRPRTGEINSYEQY
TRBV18 ASSPAGTDTQY
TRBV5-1 ASSPQGQGNEKLF
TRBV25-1 ASSESRFEANAQSTQY
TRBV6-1 ASSERSDSYSYEQY
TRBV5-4 ASSSGQGGRETQY
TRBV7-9 ASSGQGLGTQY
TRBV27 ASSWEFSSPLH
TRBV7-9 ASSLDRPSAKNIQY
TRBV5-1 ASSELGKSGGQY
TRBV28 ASSSRQGFFGYT
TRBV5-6 ASSRQVEQY
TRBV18 ASSPGRDTEAF
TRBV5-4 ASSLDGYNEQF
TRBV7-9 ASRGDEQY
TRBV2 ASSNRDYGYT
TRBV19 ASSTQGAGEQY
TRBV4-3 ASSQAGGYNEKLF
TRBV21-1 ASSPAGGRTYEQY
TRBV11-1 ASSPVLGNTQY
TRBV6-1 ASSRAGLQETQY
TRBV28 ASSPNSQPQH
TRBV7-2 ASSFYRGLSYEQY
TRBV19 ASSIMGRENYGYT
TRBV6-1 ASTRNQGMGELF
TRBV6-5 ASSYSIGVTEAF
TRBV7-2 ASSLIASQETQY
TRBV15 ATSADRGRDTQY
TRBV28 ASRPTGVAGNTIY
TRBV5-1 ASSLRTGSNTEAF
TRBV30 AWSQGIGEQY
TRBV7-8 ASSLTGEPGGGYEQY
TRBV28 ASSFPRVAATYEQY
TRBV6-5 ASSYGVPGNTIY
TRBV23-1 ASSQSGGSRAGKETQY
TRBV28 ASSPNSGIGTEAF
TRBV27 ASSFSDQGYYGYT
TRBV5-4 ASSLWAGDEQF
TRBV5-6 ASSPGGAVTSDEQY
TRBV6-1 ASSELFTRSEKLF
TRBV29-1 SVEEGTGGPYEQY
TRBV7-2 ASSLERTSLAGELF
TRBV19 ASSKRTGSFSYEQY
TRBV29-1 SVTGTGNYNEQF